Below, 22 T cell receptor beta chains from the same sample are listed, as sequenced in a study of untreated major depressive disorder. Profiled with immunoSEQ multiplex PCR; TCRdb holds only in-frame clones, not every one. The sample lists some 27,000 clones; approximately 90% were seen once. General study points: Compared with controls, depressed patients showed more TRBV05-01 (Vbeta 5.1) usage in CD4+ T cells.

The antigens for these receptors are not known. Specimen: CD4+ T cells from PBMCs. These receptors came from a woman aged 30 to 39 with major depressive disorder.

The chain employs TRBV5-4 and TRBJ1-1; D unresolved. Per the germline V gene, CDR1 is SGHNT and CDR2 is YYREEE (reference sequence). CDR3 size: 12 residues. V was pared by 3 bases and J by 1 base, with 4 bases between. The DNA for the CDR3 is TGTGCCAGCAGCTGGGAGAACACTGAAGCTTTCTTT. Translating gives CASSWENTEAFF.

The chain recombines TRBV4-1 with TRBJ1-1; possible D gene TRBD1, 5 bases. The CDR3 runs 13 residues. Per the germline V gene, CDR1 is MGHRA and CDR2 is YSYEKL. The germline V and J ends were trimmed by 0 bases and 11 bases, with 13 bases remaining between them. The CDR3 region is CASSQEAGQRAFF. CDR3 sequence (DNA): TGCGCCAGCAGCCAAGAAGCGGGGCAACGGGCTTTCTTT.

The chain couples TRBV20-1 to TRBJ1-2; the match to TRBD1 covers 7 bases. Losses at the gene ends were 6 bases for V and 7 bases for J; bases not matched to a gene: 5. This CDR3 region has 11 residues. The V gene's germline CDR1 is DFQATT and CDR2 SNEGSKA (reference sequence). As DNA, the CDR3 is TGCAGTGCGTGGACAGGAATTGGCTACACCTTC. Residues: CSAWTGIGYTF.

This chain connects TRBV28 to TRBJ1-6; unclear D gene. The CDR3 length is 15 residues. The V gene lost 5 bases and the J gene lost 4 bases, with 12 bases spanning the gap. Germline V gives CDR1 MDHEN, CDR2 SYDVKM. As DNA, the CDR3 is TGTGCCAGCAGTACGGTGTGGGTGTATAATTCACCCCTCCACTTT. Protein: CASSTVWVYNSPLHF.

This chain connects TRBV5-1 to TRBJ2-3, with D unclear. CDR1 is SGHRS, CDR2 YFSETQ, per germline. V shed 0 bases and J shed 0 bases, with 5 bases lying between them. This CDR3 region has 14 residues. CDR3 residues: CASSLAGSTDTQYF. The CDR3 DNA reads TGCGCCAGCAGCTTGGCGGGTAGCACAGATACGCAGTATTTT. Complete variable domain (other parts from reference TRBV5-1 and TRBJ2-3): KAGVTQTPRYLIKTRGQQVTLSCSPISGHRSVSWYQQTPGQGLQFLFEYFSETQRNKGNFPGRFSGRQFSNSRSEMNVSTLELGDSALYLCASSLAGSTDTQYFGPGTRLTVL.

CDR3 protein: CARTRQASYEQYF. CDR3 bases: TGTGCCAGAACCCGACAGGCCTCCTACGAGCAGTACTTC. The chain carries TRBV27 and TRBJ2-7, with a weak D call TRBD1 (6 bases). The CDR3 is 13 residues long. Trimming removed 9 bases at V and 0 bases at J, with 12 bases between. Germline CDR1 is MNHEY and CDR2 is SMNVEV (reference sequence).

V gene TRBV28 combines with J gene TRBJ2-1, with 12 bases matching TRBD2. Germline trimming cut 6 bases from V and 5 bases from J; bases unmatched to any gene: 11. CDR3 size: 17 residues. Germline V CDR1 and CDR2: MDHEN, SYDVKM. In DNA form, the CDR3 reads TGTGCCAGCAGCCCTTTCCGACTAGCGGGAGCAGACAATGAGCAGTTCTTC. Translated: CASSPFRLAGADNEQFF.

The chain has TRBV7-6 and TRBJ2-2; 7 bases fit TRBD1. Germline V gene sequence: CDR1 SGHVS, CDR2 FNYEAQ. V dropped 7 bases and J dropped 4; count of bases not matched to a gene: 9. This CDR3 comprises 15 residues. This CDR3 is CASTSWDRSTGELFF. In DNA form, the CDR3 reads TGTGCCAGCACCTCATGGGACAGAAGCACCGGGGAGCTGTTTTTT.

This chain links TRBV6-6 with TRBJ2-3, with 7 bases aligning to TRBD2. Unmatched junction bases numbered 8, after V lost 9 bases and J lost 2 bases. CDR3 length: 14 residues. CDR1 is MNHNY, CDR2 SVGAGI, per germline (reference sequence). The chain's CDR3 is CASGVAGNTDTQYF. The CDR3 DNA reads as TGTGCCAGTGGAGTAGCGGGCAACACAGATACGCAGTATTTT.

This clone was observed once. This CDR3 is CATGQGNTGELFF. The CDR3 bases are TGTGCCACCGGACAGGGGAACACCGGGGAGCTGTTTTTT. This chain uses TRBV10-3 with TRBJ2-2; 8 bases align to TRBD1. Trimming at V came to 10 bases and at J to 1 base, leaving 2 bases not matched to a gene. The CDR3 sequence is 13 residues long. The germline CDR1 and CDR2 sequences are ENHRY and SYGVKD.

This clone was recorded once. The chain has TRBV6-1 and TRBJ2-4; a possible D gene is TRBD1 (6 bases). Germline CDR1 MNHNS, CDR2 SASEGT. The CDR3 contains 20 residues. V shed 2 bases and J shed 0 bases, with 23 bases lying between them. CDR3 protein: CASSERPGTYRSLAKNIQYF. The CDR3 DNA is TGTGCCAGCAGTGAACGACCCGGGACATACAGGTCACTAGCCAAAAACATTCAGTACTTC.

This clone was seen more than once but under ten times. Other DNA sequences in this sample translate to the same CDR3. The V call is TRBV27, the J call TRBJ1-5; D is unclear. Germline values: CDR1 MNHEY, CDR2 SMNVEV (reference sequence). The CDR3 covers 14 residues. V was shortened by 3 bases and J by 4 bases, with 10 bases between the two germline ends. In DNA form, the CDR3 reads TGTGCCAGCAGTTTCCGGGGAGGTAATCAGCCCCAGCATTTT. It codes for CASSFRGGNQPQHF.

This clone has just one count. The CDR3 spells CASTQGNMNTEAFF. CDR3 DNA sequence: TGTGCCAGCACGCAGGGAAACATGAACACTGAAGCTTTCTTT. The V call is TRBV5-6, the J call TRBJ1-1, with a tentative D call TRBD1 (5 bases). Germline V lookup: CDR1 SGHDT, CDR2 YYEEEE. Trimming removed 6 bases at V and 0 bases at J, with 12 bases between. This CDR3 contains 14 residues.

This chain links TRBV18 with TRBJ2-2; D is perhaps TRBD2 (6 bases). The CDR3 extends over 15 amino acids. Germline values: CDR1 KGHSH, CDR2 LQKENI. V shed 4 bases and J shed 2 bases, with 11 bases lying between them. CDR3 in DNA: TGTGCCAGCTCACTTTCGGGAGCCAACACCGGGGAGCTGTTTTTT. It is translated as CASSLSGANTGELFF.

The chain links TRBV29-1 to TRBJ2-1; D unresolved. CDR3 length equals 10 residues. V was pared by 5 bases and J by 1 base, with 0 bases between. The germline CDR1 and CDR2 sequences are SQVTM and ANQGSEA. The CDR3 loop reads CSVSYNEQFF. The CDR3 bases are TGCAGCGTTTCCTACAATGAGCAGTTCTTC.

The chain has TRBV5-6 and TRBJ1-5; no clear D. Germline loops: CDR1 SGHDT, CDR2 YYEEEE. CDR3 length: 12 residues. The V end lost 0 bases, the J end lost 7 bases, and 5 bases lay between the germline ends. Here the CDR3 DNA reads TGTGCCAGCAGCTTGGGGGAACAGCCCCAGCATTTT. This codes for CASSLGEQPQHF.

The V gene is TRBV2, the J gene TRBJ1-2; D not certain. Trimming stripped 7 bases from V and 4 bases from J, with 19 bases between. The CDR3 has 15 amino acids. Looked up from germline, CDR1 is SNHLY and CDR2 is FYNNEI. The CDR3 is CASTLETTTSYGYTF. The CDR3 DNA reads as TGTGCCAGCACTCTTGAGACGACAACGAGCTATGGCTACACCTTC.

A few counts support this clone. The rearrangement uses TRBV28 and TRBJ2-1; no definite D call. CDR3 length equals 11 residues. V was shortened by 5 bases and J by 4 bases, with 3 bases between the two germline ends. Germline V CDR1 and CDR2: MDHEN, SYDVKM. CDR3 DNA: TGTGCCAGCAGTAGTTACAATGAGCAGTTCTTC. Translated, it gives CASSSYNEQFF.

This chain links TRBV7-9 with TRBJ2-1, with 10 bases aligning to TRBD2. Germline CDR1 is SEHNR and CDR2 is FQNEAQ (reference sequence). After removal of 6 bases from V and 4 bases from J, the junction contained 0 bases not matched to a gene. The CDR3 contains 13 residues. The CDR3 sequence: CASRLAGYNEQFF. In DNA, the CDR3 is TGTGCCAGCAGACTAGCGGGGTACAATGAGCAGTTCTTC.

V usage is TRBV2 and J usage is TRBJ1-5, with a possible D match to TRBD1 (5 bases). Trimming cost V 2 bases and J 4 bases, with 18 bases left between them. The CDR3 loop spans 17 amino acids. Germline V gene data show CDR1 as SNHLY and CDR2 as FYNNEI. This CDR3 is CASSERGGFLSNQPQHF. CDR3 coding DNA: TGTGCCAGCAGTGAAAGGGGAGGCTTTCTTAGTAATCAGCCCCAGCATTTT.

The gene calls are TRBV2 and TRBJ1-6, with 7 bases identical to TRBD1. Germline CDR1 SNHLY, CDR2 FYNNEI. Unmatched junction bases numbered 4, after V lost 6 bases and J lost 11 bases. The CDR3 extends over 12 amino acids. CDR3 nucleotide sequence: TGTGCCAGCAGCGACAGGGTCCCACCCCTCCACTTT. It yields the protein CASSDRVPPLHF.

The chain combines TRBV5-1 with TRBJ2-5; D is possibly TRBD1 (6 bases). The germline CDR1 and CDR2 sequences are SGHRS and YFSETQ. CDR3 length: 14 residues. Trimming pared 0 bases from V and 5 bases from J, leaving 11 bases between. The CDR3 DNA follows: TGCGCCAGCAGCTTGGCGGGGCAGGGGGAGACCCAGTACTTC. As protein: CASSLAGQGETQYF.